A single sample gave rise to the 10 T cell receptor beta chains below, sequenced in a study of blood T cell repertoires in COVID-19. Produced via immunoSEQ multiplex PCR; TCRdb's table is partial and in-frame only. The sample yields under 300,000 clones, around 84% seen once. The specimen was PBMCs or T cells enriched from blood (not recorded which). Source of these receptors: a woman between 50 and 59 years old who had been exposed to COVID-19.

CDR3 residues: CATSSSTGSTSKAFF. CDR3 DNA: TGTGCCACCAGCAGCTCGACAGGGAGTACCAGTAAAGCTTTCTTT. V usage is TRBV15 and J usage is TRBJ1-1, with 7 bases that match TRBD1. This CDR3 contains 15 residues. The germline CDR1 and CDR2 sequences are LNHNV and YYDKDF (reference sequence). After removal of 3 bases from V and 9 bases from J, the junction contained 13 bases not matched to a gene.

The chain employs TRBV7-9 and TRBJ2-2; the D gene is possibly TRBD1 (8 bases). Germline V lookup: CDR1 SEHNR, CDR2 FQNEAQ (reference sequence). V gave up 2 bases and J gave up 6 bases, with 13 bases separating them. The CDR3 is made up of 15 amino acids. CDR3 DNA sequence: TGTGCCAGCAGCTTAAACAGGGGGGGACCCGGGGAGCTGTTTTTT. Its protein is CASSLNRGGPGELFF.

This chain links TRBV7-2 with TRBJ2-2, with TRBD1 matching 10 bases. Germline CDR1 and CDR2: SGHTA and FQGNSA. The CDR3 loop spans 17 amino acids. The trim removed 2 bases at V and 7 bases at J, leaving 10 bases unmatched. Here the CDR3 reads CASSLSPGQGSGGELFF. The CDR3 DNA follows: TGTGCCAGCAGCTTATCTCCGGGACAGGGGTCTGGCGGGGAGCTGTTTTTT.

The J gene is TRBJ2-7, the V gene TRBV6-5, with 9 bases that match TRBD1. CDR3 length: 14 residues. CDR1 MNHEY and CDR2 SVGAGI come from the germline V gene. The V segment lost 5 bases and the J segment 7 bases; nucleotides outside the gene matches: 9. The CDR3 region is CASSPGTGSGEQYF. The CDR3, as DNA: TGTGCCAGCAGTCCCGGGACAGGGTCCGGGGAGCAGTACTTC.

This clone was detected once. V gene TRBV5-1 combines with J gene TRBJ1-1; D is unresolved. The length of the CDR3 is 14 residues. V dropped 1 base and J dropped 2 bases, with 9 bases sitting between them. The germline V gene encodes CDR1 SGHRS and CDR2 YFSETQ. CDR3 region: CASSLTDLNTEAFF. The DNA for the CDR3 is TGCGCCAGCAGCTTGACAGACCTTAACACTGAAGCTTTCTTT.

This chain connects TRBV7-9 to TRBJ1-2; 10 bases agree with TRBD1. The CDR3 consists of 15 residues. Germline CDR1 and CDR2: SEHNR and FQNEAQ (reference sequence). With 5 bases clipped from V and 5 bases from J, the junction kept 8 bases outside the gene matches. CDR3 protein: CASSLKPGQGYGYTF. Here the CDR3 DNA reads TGTGCCAGCAGCCTGAAACCGGGACAGGGGTATGGCTACACCTTC.

This clone turned up a few times. The chain couples TRBV5-6 to TRBJ1-1; D perhaps matches TRBD1 (5 bases). The CDR3 totals 14 residues. V was pared by 4 bases and J by 4 bases, with 14 bases between. Germline V gene lookup returns CDR1 SGHDT and CDR2 YYEEEE. The CDR3 reads CASSLAGWGTEAFF. The CDR3 DNA follows: TGTGCCAGCAGCCTCGCAGGGTGGGGCACTGAAGCTTTCTTT. The full variable domain, in which reference TRBV5-6 and TRBJ1-1 provide the parts outside the CDR3, is DAGVTQSPTHLIKTRGQQVTLRCSPKSGHDTVSWYQQALGQGPQFIFQYYEEEERQRGNFPDRFSGHQFPNYSSELNVNALLLGDSALYLCASSLAGWGTEAFFGQGTRLTVV.

J is TRBJ1-1 and V is TRBV4-2, with TRBD1 matching 10 bases. The V segment lost 7 bases and the J segment 0 bases; nucleotides outside the gene matches: 8. The V gene's germline CDR1 is LGHNA and CDR2 YNFKEQ. The CDR3 is made up of 16 amino acids. The CDR3 nucleotides are TGTGCCAGCACCCCAGGACAGGGGGGAATGAACACTGAAGCTTTCTTT. Its protein product is CASTPGQGGMNTEAFF.

V gene TRBV10-2 combines with J gene TRBJ2-3; D not certain. Germline V gene data show CDR1 as WSHSY and CDR2 as SAAADI. V dropped 6 bases and J dropped 0 bases, with 13 bases sitting between them. The CDR3 runs 15 residues. The CDR3 spells CASSPLTPSTDTQYF. CDR3 nucleotide sequence: TGCGCCAGCAGCCCCCTGACACCTAGCACAGATACGCAGTATTTT.

The chain uses TRBV27 and TRBJ2-7, with D possibly TRBD1 on 7 matching bases. Trimming pared 3 bases from V and 2 bases from J, leaving 11 bases between. The CDR3 is 14 residues long. Germline assignment: CDR1 MNHEY and CDR2 SMNVEV (reference sequence). The CDR3 here is CASSFAGQTYEQYF. Here the CDR3 DNA reads TGTGCCAGCAGTTTTGCGGGACAGACCTACGAGCAGTACTTC.